Listed below are T cell receptor beta chains from one sample, sequenced in a study of OX40 agonist ivuxolimab in advanced cancers. Generated by immunoSEQ multiplex PCR, the TCRdb table keeps only in-frame clones and is missing some. The table records 35,000 to 40,000 clones, around 82% of them present only once. This specimen consisted of CD4+ or CD8+ T cells sorted from blood, obtained in a trial of the OX40 agonist ivuxolimab. The receptors come from an adult with an advanced solid tumor such as melanoma, head and neck, liver or kidney cancer. Both conserved end residues are part of each CDR3. D genes are given only for firm matches. A row's size may be missing; if present it is once, few, many or a size class.

V gene,D gene,clone size,CDR3 protein
TRBV23-1,-,-,CASSPVGTYSPLHF
TRBV28,-,-,CASSLSRVRNTEAFF
TRBV19,-,few,CASSIIFPNYGYTF
TRBV6-5,-,few,CASSWINEEKLFF
TRBV12-5,-,-,CASGSRRRGGEQYF
TRBV15,TRBD1,once,CATSRDPGQAFEAFF
TRBV6-5,TRBD2,-,CASRRPGGQETQYF
TRBV30,-,few,CAWSQRANTEAFF
TRBV18,-,-,CASSITLDSNTEAFF
TRBV27,TRBD2,once,CASSFWTSLDTQYF
TRBV30,-,-,CAWSVLRQQYGYTF
TRBV5-6,TRBD1,-,CASSGGQGGETQYF
TRBV15,-,-,CATGGWSSYNSPLHF
TRBV11-2,-,-,CASSLVPGSVNNEKLFF
TRBV7-9,TRBD2,-,CASSPGTSGRAEWETQYF
TRBV10-3,-,-,CAISESYSSTDTQYF
TRBV29-1,TRBD1,-,CSVGDRDRLLLTGELFF
TRBV10-1,-,-,CASSVDLGTDTQYF
TRBV6-6,-,once,CASSYVGGNTGELFF
TRBV27,-,-,CASSSAAGVGEKLFF
TRBV7-6,TRBD2,-,CASSTLAGGPDTQYF
TRBV5-1,-,-,CASSLAGGSQPQHF
TRBV19,-,-,CASSIATGSGGDTQYF